This T cell receptor (beta chain) was found in a study of response to subunit inactivated influenza vaccine. The CDR3 consists of 17 residues. V lost 6 bases and J 1 base, leaving 19 bases between the germline ends. TCRdb ran MiXCR on the RT-PCR reads and lists one entry per CDR3 protein. The data show about 700,000 distinct CDR3 sequences, around 16% seen once. This sequence originates from a man aged 45-60 years who received an inactivated influenza vaccine. This chain links TRBV12-3 or TRBV12-4 with TRBJ2-4; tentatively, D is TRBD2 (6 bases). The source material was PBMCs from blood, sampled 11 to 12 days after vaccination. The chain's CDR3 is CASSLPGDPKAKNIQYF. CDR3 nucleotides: TGTGCCAGCAGCCTGCCGGGGGATCCAAAGGCCAAAAACATTCAGTACTTC.